Below are 26 T cell receptor beta chains sequenced from a single sample in a study of cytomegalovirus exposure and HLA in healthy donors. Libraries were prepared by immunoSEQ multiplex PCR; TCRdb keeps only in-frame clonotypes and omits some of them. Among approximately 270,000 clones, 65% to 90% were seen once, and the ten largest hold around 1%. The sequenced material came from PBMCs. The receptor source for this set is a woman younger than 35 in good health and CMV-seronegative.

This chain uses TRBV5-6 with TRBJ2-5, with 9 bases identical to TRBD2. There are 17 residues in the CDR3. J was trimmed by 1 base and V by 0 bases; bases with no gene match: 7. Germline V CDR1 and CDR2: SGHDT, YYEEEE. As DNA, the CDR3 is TGTGCCAGCAGCTTGGTGGGAGCGGGGGGTCGCCAAGAGACCCAGTACTTC. Its protein is CASSLVGAGGRQETQYF.

V usage is TRBV9 and J usage is TRBJ1-1; maybe TRBD1 (6 bases). The CDR3 runs to 17 residues. V was cut by 0 bases and J by 0 bases, with 15 bases left in between. Germline V gene sequence: CDR1 SGDLS, CDR2 YYNGEE. The CDR3 DNA is TGTGCCAGCAGCGTAGCTGGGGGGGGCTTTATGAACACTGAAGCTTTCTTT. Its translation is CASSVAGGGFMNTEAFF.

The chain uses TRBV9 and TRBJ2-3, with a weak D call TRBD2 (6 bases). The germline CDR1 and CDR2 sequences are SGDLS and YYNGEE. The CDR3 spans 15 residues. V gave up 5 bases and J gave up 0 bases, with 13 bases separating them. The CDR3 sequence: CASSSTGVSTDTQYF. The CDR3 DNA follows: TGTGCCAGCAGTTCGACGGGGGTTAGCACAGATACGCAGTATTTT.

The chain couples TRBV4-1 to TRBJ2-7, with 8 bases matching TRBD2. Germline V gene sequence: CDR1 MGHRA, CDR2 YSYEKL. With 1 base clipped from V and 2 bases from J, the junction kept 4 bases outside the gene matches. There are 15 residues in the CDR3. CDR3 loop: CASSQVTSGAYEQYF. DNA of the CDR3: TGCGCCAGCAGCCAAGTAACTAGCGGAGCCTACGAGCAGTACTTC.

The genes are TRBV11-2 and TRBJ2-7; possible D gene TRBD2, 6 bases. The germline V gene has CDR1 SGHAT and CDR2 FQNNGV. The V end lost 2 bases, the J end lost 3 bases, and 11 bases lay between the germline ends. CDR3 length: 14 residues. The CDR3, as DNA: TGTGCCAGCAGCTTATTCGGGAGTAACTACGAGCAGTACTTC. Translated: CASSLFGSNYEQYF. The whole variable domain, filled in from reference TRBV11-2 and TRBJ2-7, reads EAGVAQSPRYKIIEKRQSVAFWCNPISGHATLYWYQQILGQGPKLLIQFQNNGVVDDSQLPKDRFSAERLKGVDSTLKIQPAKLEDSAVYLCASSLFGSNYEQYFGPGTRLTVT.

This clone was observed a handful of times. The rearrangement links TRBV2 to TRBJ1-4; D uncertain. Germline V gene lookup returns CDR1 SNHLY and CDR2 FYNNEI. The CDR3 length is 14 residues. V lost 11 bases and J 3 bases, leaving 16 bases between the germline ends. In nucleotides, the CDR3 is TGTGCCCGATCCCAGGCGGGGTCTAATGAAAAACTGTTTTTT. It yields the protein CARSQAGSNEKLFF.

In DNA, the CDR3 is TGTGCCAGTAGTATAGATCGCGGAGGGGCAGAGCAGTACTTC. Protein product: CASSIDRGGAEQYF. The chain uses TRBV19 and TRBJ2-7; a possible D gene is TRBD2 (6 bases). The CDR3 length is 14 residues. The V end was cut by 0 bases, the J end by 7 bases, with 13 bases between. From germline, CDR1 is LNHDA and CDR2 SQIVND (reference sequence).

The chain couples TRBV5-6 to TRBJ1-2, with D unclear. Germline V gene lookup returns CDR1 SGHDT and CDR2 YYEEEE. The ends were cut back, 4 bases at V and 5 bases at J, with 18 bases in the middle. The CDR3 consists of 15 residues. The DNA for the CDR3 is TGTGCCAGCAGCCCAAGGTACGGGGTGGATTATGGCTACACCTTC. Translated, it gives CASSPRYGVDYGYTF.

The gene calls are TRBV4-2 and TRBJ2-5; possible D gene TRBD2, 6 bases. Trimming shortened V by 0 bases and J by 4 bases, and 12 bases separated the two germline ends. The CDR3 length is 15 residues. Germline V gene data show CDR1 as LGHNA and CDR2 as YNFKEQ. CDR3 sequence (DNA): TGTGCCAGCAGCCAAGATATCCGGGAGCGAGAGACCCAGTACTTC. Encoded protein: CASSQDIRERETQYF.

This CDR3 is CAWSVGGGEGNQPQHF. CDR3 DNA: TGTGCCTGGAGTGTAGGCGGGGGCGAAGGCAATCAGCCCCAGCATTTT. The chain has TRBV30 and TRBJ1-5, with D tentatively TRBD1 (6 bases). Deletions cut 0 bases from V and 2 bases from J, with 14 bases between. The CDR3 runs to 16 residues. The germline V gene has CDR1 GTSNPN and CDR2 SVGIG (reference sequence).

This clone was counted between two and nine times. V usage is TRBV5-4 and J usage is TRBJ2-3, with TRBD2 matching over 8 bases. CDR1 is SGHNT, CDR2 YYREEE, per germline (reference sequence). The CDR3 sequence is 14 residues long. The V and J ends lost 4 bases and 1 base, in that order; junction bases with no gene match: 2. DNA of the CDR3: TGTGCCAGCAGCGCTAGCGGGCGCACAGATACGCAGTATTTT. The encoded protein is CASSASGRTDTQYF.

This chain uses TRBV15 with TRBJ1-4, with 8 bases identical to TRBD1. Looked up from germline, CDR1 is LNHNV and CDR2 is YYDKDF (reference sequence). V lost 6 bases and J lost 4; bases outside the gene matches: 4. There are 14 residues in the CDR3. The CDR3 DNA follows: TGTGCCACCAGAAAGACAGGGGATAATGAAAAACTGTTTTTT. Its protein is CATRKTGDNEKLFF.

The chain links TRBV6-5 to TRBJ1-2; TRBD1 is a possible D gene (5 bases). Trimming removed 7 bases at V and 2 bases at J, with 14 bases between. Germline V gives CDR1 MNHEY, CDR2 SVGAGI. The CDR3 loop spans 14 amino acids. Here the CDR3 reads CASTPLGGNYGYTF. Written as DNA, the CDR3 is TGTGCCAGCACCCCGCTCGGGGGGAACTATGGCTACACCTTC.

The rearrangement uses TRBV27 and TRBJ2-7; 9 bases line up with TRBD1. V lost 5 bases and J lost 1; bases outside the gene matches: 9. Germline V lookup: CDR1 MNHEY, CDR2 SMNVEV (reference sequence). The CDR3 runs to 16 residues. CDR3 residues: CASSAQQGAWSYEQYF. CDR3 sequence (DNA): TGTGCCAGCAGTGCACAACAGGGGGCCTGGTCCTACGAGCAGTACTTC.

Note on this clone: A much larger clone differs from this one at a single base, so this may be a read error. In the same sample, other DNA sequences code for this CDR3. The J gene is TRBJ2-7, the V gene TRBV6-1, with 10 nucleotides matching TRBD1. The V gene end was trimmed by 5 bases and the J gene end by 5 bases; junction bases not matched to a gene: 3. This CDR3 has 13 residues. Germline V gene lookup returns CDR1 MNHNS and CDR2 SASEGT. The CDR3 DNA reads as TGTGCCAGCAGTCGGGACAGGGGCCACGAGCAGTACTTC. Encoded protein: CASSRDRGHEQYF.

The chain has TRBV4-2 and TRBJ1-4, with D tentatively TRBD1 (5 bases). V dropped 0 bases and J dropped 6 bases, with 11 bases sitting between them. Germline V lookup: CDR1 LGHNA, CDR2 YNFKEQ. This CDR3 has 15 amino acids. The CDR3 nucleotides are TGTGCCAGCAGCCAAGATGAAGGGGCGTATGAAAAACTGTTTTTT. Amino acid sequence: CASSQDEGAYEKLFF.

This clone has more than one count but fewer than ten. V usage is TRBV30 and J usage is TRBJ1-2, with 8 bases aligning to TRBD1. This CDR3 has 15 residues. Germline V gene lookup returns CDR1 GTSNPN and CDR2 SVGIG (reference sequence). V lost 1 base to trimming and J lost 3 bases; unmatched junction nucleotides: 7. The CDR3 nucleotides are TGTGCCTGGAGTGGTTCCCCAGGGGGCGACTATGGCTACACCTTC. Translated: CAWSGSPGGDYGYTF.

The sample holds one count of this clone. The V gene is TRBV5-6, the J gene TRBJ1-2; TRBD1 is a possible D gene (6 bases). V was trimmed by 4 bases and J by 5 bases, leaving 12 bases between them. The germline V gene has CDR1 SGHDT and CDR2 YYEEEE. The CDR3 consists of 13 residues. The CDR3 sequence is CASSPLDSYGYTF. The CDR3, as DNA: TGTGCCAGCAGCCCCCTGGACAGTTATGGCTACACCTTC. The whole variable domain, remainder taken from reference TRBV5-6 and TRBJ1-2, is DAGVTQSPTHLIKTRGQQVTLRCSPKSGHDTVSWYQQALGQGPQFIFQYYEEEERQRGNFPDRFSGHQFPNYSSELNVNALLLGDSALYLCASSPLDSYGYTFGSGTRLTVV.

The chain is built from TRBV4-1 and TRBJ2-1, with D hard to call. V was cut by 4 bases and J by 5 bases, with 3 bases left in between. This CDR3 spans 11 amino acids. Germline-derived CDR1 and CDR2 are MGHRA and YSYEKL. In DNA, the CDR3 is TGCGCCAGCAGCCTAAACAATGAGCAGTTCTTC. Translating it yields CASSLNNEQFF.

The chain employs TRBV6-5 and TRBJ2-7; 9 nucleotides line up with TRBD1. CDR1 is MNHEY, CDR2 SVGAGI, per germline. Germline trimming cut 5 bases from V and 6 bases from J; bases unmatched to any gene: 11. This CDR3 has 15 amino acids. The CDR3 sequence: CASSKRGDREIEQYF. CDR3 nucleotide sequence: TGTGCCAGCAGTAAAAGAGGGGACAGGGAGATCGAGCAGTACTTC.

This clone was found a few times. The chain uses TRBV5-1 and TRBJ2-6; 7 bases are a match to TRBD2. Germline CDR1 is SGHRS and CDR2 is YFSETQ. Trimming at V came to 5 bases and at J to 3 bases, leaving 11 bases not matched to a gene. The CDR3 covers 17 residues. This CDR3 reads CASRPWGGGIGANVLTF. CDR3 bases: TGCGCCAGCAGGCCCTGGGGGGGAGGCATTGGGGCCAACGTCCTGACTTTC.

The CDR3 DNA reads TGCGCCAGCAGCTTGGAAAGGAGCCACACTGAAGCTTTCTTT. Its translation: CASSLERSHTEAFF. This chain joins TRBV5-1 and TRBJ1-1; D is unresolved. This CDR3 has 14 residues. V was cut by 0 bases and J by 3 bases, with 9 bases left in between. The germline CDR1 and CDR2 sequences are SGHRS and YFSETQ.

This rearrangement joins TRBV6-1 to TRBJ2-1; 7 bases align to TRBD1. The V and J ends lost 8 bases and 1 base, in that order; junction bases with no gene match: 2. Germline CDR1 reads MNHNS; CDR2 reads SASEGT. This CDR3 contains 13 residues. CDR3 amino acids: CASDRESYNEQFF. As DNA, the CDR3 is TGTGCCAGCGACAGGGAATCCTACAATGAGCAGTTCTTC.

The chain has TRBV7-3 and TRBJ1-3, with D uncertain. Germline CDR1 is SGHTA and CDR2 is FQGTGA. The V end lost 4 bases, the J end lost 0 bases, and 7 bases lay between the germline ends. The CDR3 extends over 14 amino acids. The CDR3 spells CASSSSGSGNTIYF. CDR3 DNA: TGTGCCAGCAGCTCTAGCGGCTCTGGAAACACCATATATTTT.

To note about this clone: The sample holds other DNA sequences that translate to the same CDR3. The chain employs TRBV6-5 and TRBJ1-2, with TRBD1 matching over 8 bases. Germline V gene lookup returns CDR1 MNHEY and CDR2 SVGAGI. The CDR3 has 13 residues. With 5 bases clipped from V and 7 bases from J, the junction kept 6 bases outside the gene matches. CDR3 DNA sequence: TGTGCCAGCAGTCCCGACAGGGGTCGTGGCTACACCTTC. It codes for CASSPDRGRGYTF.

The chain links TRBV7-6 to TRBJ2-2; 12 bases map to TRBD2. The CDR3 is 16 amino acids. V lost 0 bases and J lost 9; bases outside the gene matches: 5. Germline CDR1 SGHVS, CDR2 FNYEAQ. DNA of the CDR3: TGTGCCAGCAGCTTAGCGCCACTAGCGGGGGGCCGGGAGCTGTTTTTT. This codes for CASSLAPLAGGRELFF.